The clone carrying this TCR beta chain was detected once. Its antigen is not known. TCRdb re-called the reads with MiXCR, one entry per CDR3 protein. Seen here are some 500,000 distinct CDR3 sequences, roughly a third observed once, and the top ten hold 15% to 20%. The sample originates from a study of T cell repertoires in cytomegalovirus infection. The germline CDR1 and CDR2 sequences are DFQATT and SNEGSKA (reference sequence). V lost 6 bases and J lost 0, with 12 bases in between. The CDR3 is 14 amino acids. J is TRBJ2-1 and V is TRBV20-1, with a possible D match to TRBD1 (5 bases). The receptor was isolated from a human donor in good health (CMV status not recorded). Some clones in this sample may be carry-over from other donors' samples. Sequenced here: cultured PBMCs, sampled from culture after CMV antigen stimulation. The CDR3: CSAPWGGSYNEQFF. CDR3 nucleotide sequence: TGCAGTGCACCATGGGGCGGCTCCTACAATGAGCAGTTCTTC.